One and the same sample provided the 29 T cell receptor beta chains below, sequenced in a study of shared clonotypes between healthy human individuals. Naive CD8 cells, CD45RO-negative and positively selected for CCR7, excluded terminally differentiated effector memory CD45RA+ cells. TCRdb's table, derived via immunoSEQ multiplex PCR, lists solely in-frame clones and lacks some. The data show 2 million to 2.5 million clones, with about 95% seen just once and roughly 1% held by the top ten. Source material: naive CD8+ T cells sorted from blood. These receptors were obtained from a man aged 18 to 30 in good health.

The chain is built from TRBV28 and TRBJ2-7; 8 nucleotides match TRBD1. CDR1 and CDR2 from the germline V gene are MDHEN and SYDVKM. The ends lost 4 bases at V and 2 bases at J; junction bases unmatched: 4. This CDR3 has 14 residues. CDR3 nucleotide sequence: TGTGCCAGCAGTTCGGACAGGGAGGCCTACGAGCAGTACTTC. This gives the protein CASSSDREAYEQYF.

The genes are TRBV19 and TRBJ1-4; D unclear. The CDR3 runs 17 residues. Germline CDR1 is LNHDA and CDR2 is SQIVND (reference sequence). With 3 bases removed from V and 1 base from J, the gap between germline ends came to 15 bases. Here the CDR3 reads CASSILTGHETNEKLFF. The CDR3 DNA reads as TGTGCCAGTAGTATCTTGACGGGTCACGAAACTAATGAAAAACTGTTTTTT.

The rearrangement uses TRBV5-6 and TRBJ2-7; TRBD2 matches at 7 bases. The germline V gene has CDR1 SGHDT and CDR2 YYEEEE. The trim removed 2 bases at V and 2 bases at J, leaving 7 bases unmatched. This CDR3 region has 15 residues. DNA of the CDR3: TGTGCCAGCAGCTTAACCCCCGGGACTACCTACGAGCAGTACTTC. Translated, it gives CASSLTPGTTYEQYF. The entire variable domain, with the rest obtained from reference TRBV5-6 and TRBJ2-7, is as follows: DAGVTQSPTHLIKTRGQQVTLRCSPKSGHDTVSWYQQALGQGPQFIFQYYEEEERQRGNFPDRFSGHQFPNYSSELNVNALLLGDSALYLCASSLTPGTTYEQYFGPGTRLTVT.

The chain recombines TRBV2 with TRBJ2-5; D is possibly TRBD2 (5 bases). Germline V gene lookup returns CDR1 SNHLY and CDR2 FYNNEI. Trimming left V 4 bases short and J 1 base short, with 7 bases between. This CDR3 spans 13 amino acids. The CDR3: CASSGGIQETQYF. The CDR3 DNA is TGTGCCAGCAGTGGAGGGATCCAAGAGACCCAGTACTTC.

The chain recombines TRBV2 with TRBJ1-5, with D perhaps TRBD1 (6 bases). The CDR3 is 16 amino acids. The V end lost 8 bases, the J end lost 7 bases, and 24 bases lay between the germline ends. Germline V CDR1 and CDR2: SNHLY, FYNNEI. CDR3 DNA sequence: TGTGCCAGCGAGCCAGGGGCGCCTTTGGGAAAACAGCCCCAGCATTTT. Protein product: CASEPGAPLGKQPQHF.

This rearrangement joins TRBV5-5 to TRBJ1-1; possible D gene TRBD1, 5 bases. This CDR3 is built from 16 residues. Trimming removed 4 bases at V and 3 bases at J, with 19 bases between. Germline loops: CDR1 SGHKS, CDR2 YYEKEE (reference sequence). CDR3 sequence (DNA): TGTGCCAGCAGCGCCGTTGGTCAAGGGGAGGACACTGAAGCTTTCTTT. Translation: CASSAVGQGEDTEAFF.

This clone was found once. The chain uses TRBV4-1 and TRBJ2-7; perhaps TRBD1 as D (6 bases). The CDR3 contains 16 residues. V shed 1 base and J shed 1 base, with 14 bases lying between them. Germline V CDR1 and CDR2: MGHRA, YSYEKL. CDR3 sequence: CASSQGWQGQSYEQYF. In DNA form, the CDR3 reads TGCGCCAGCAGCCAAGGATGGCAGGGACAATCCTACGAGCAGTACTTC.

This chain uses TRBV5-8 with TRBJ2-5; a possible D gene is TRBD2 (5 bases). Trimming left V 4 bases short and J 2 bases short, with 12 bases between. The CDR3 totals 14 residues. Germline values: CDR1 SGHTS, CDR2 YDEGEE. DNA of the CDR3: TGTGCCAGCAGCATCCGGACTTGGCAAGAGACCCAGTACTTC. It encodes CASSIRTWQETQYF. The full variable domain, its missing parts supplied by reference TRBV5-8 and TRBJ2-5, is EAGVTQSPTHLIKTRGQQATLRCSPISGHTSVYWYQQALGLGLQFLLWYDEGEERNRGNFPPRFSGRQFPNYSSELNVNALELEDSALYLCASSIRTWQETQYFGPGTRLLVL.

The J gene is TRBJ2-5, the V gene TRBV5-1; 9 nucleotides match TRBD2. Germline V gene lookup returns CDR1 SGHRS and CDR2 YFSETQ. This CDR3 has 13 amino acids. Trimming took 10 bases from V and 2 from J; bases not matched to a gene: 6. CDR3 in amino acids: CARGRDQQETQYF. CDR3 DNA sequence: TGCGCCCGCGGGAGGGATCAACAAGAGACCCAGTACTTC.

CDR3 bases: TGCAGCGTTCTAGGGACAACTATCAATGAGCAGTTCTTC. This sequence encodes CSVLGTTINEQFF. V is TRBV29-1 and J is TRBJ2-1; the D gene is possibly TRBD1 (6 bases). Germline V gene sequence: CDR1 SQVTM, CDR2 ANQGSEA. Trimming cost V 5 bases and J 6 bases, with 14 bases left between them. The CDR3 length is 13 residues.

This clone appeared a single time. Within the sample, other DNA sequences also encode this same CDR3. The J gene is TRBJ2-7, the V gene TRBV7-9; possibly TRBD1 or TRBD2 for D (6 bases each). This CDR3 contains 13 residues. V lost 3 bases and J lost 2, with 8 bases in between. Germline loops: CDR1 SEHNR, CDR2 FQNEAQ (reference sequence). The CDR3 loop reads CASSFGGTYEQYF. In DNA, the CDR3 is TGTGCCAGCAGCTTCGGGGGCACCTACGAGCAGTACTTC.

The chain carries TRBV30 and TRBJ1-1; D perhaps matches TRBD1 (5 bases). V shed 2 bases and J shed 7 bases, with 11 bases lying between them. Germline assignment: CDR1 GTSNPN and CDR2 SVGIG (reference sequence). The CDR3 sequence is 12 residues long. CDR3 coding DNA: TGTGCCTGGAGTCACCGACAGTTTGAAGCTTTCTTT. This translates into CAWSHRQFEAFF.

V is TRBV19 and J is TRBJ2-5; D is perhaps TRBD2 (6 bases). The germline V and J ends were trimmed by 10 bases and 3 bases, with 15 bases remaining between them. This CDR3 is built from 13 residues. CDR1 is LNHDA, CDR2 SQIVND, per germline (reference sequence). The DNA of the CDR3 is TGTGCCACAGCCGGGGACTCCGAAGAGACCCAGTACTTC. The encoded protein is CATAGDSEETQYF.

This chain connects TRBV27 to TRBJ2-2; weak D call: TRBD1 (6 bases). The CDR3 sequence is 17 residues long. Looked up from germline, CDR1 is MNHEY and CDR2 is SMNVEV (reference sequence). Between the trimmed V and J ends, which lost 6 bases and 6 bases, there was a span of 23 bases. The CDR3 DNA sequence: TGTGCCAGCAGCCTCCCCGGCAGGGGTAATCCGGCCGGGGAGCTGTTTTTT. It codes for CASSLPGRGNPAGELFF.

Points on this clone: The sample carries other DNA sequences with the same CDR3. The CDR3 is CASSVEDSSTDTQYF. In nucleotides, the CDR3 is TGTGCCAGCAGCGTAGAAGACAGCTCGACAGATACGCAGTATTTT. J is TRBJ2-3 and V is TRBV9; D possibly corresponds to TRBD1 (5 bases). The CDR3 spans 15 residues. The germline CDR1 and CDR2 sequences are SGDLS and YYNGEE. The V end lost 0 bases, the J end lost 3 bases, and 11 bases lay between the germline ends.

Turning to this clone: Different DNA sequences within this sample yield the same CDR3. This chain uses TRBV14 with TRBJ1-4; D call uncertain. Germline CDR1 and CDR2: SGHDN and FVKESK. The CDR3 covers 11 residues. V dropped 3 bases and J dropped 5 bases, with 1 base sitting between them. The CDR3 DNA sequence: TGTGCCAGCAGCCACAATGAAAAACTGTTTTTT. Translation: CASSHNEKLFF. Full variable domain (rest looked up from reference TRBV14 and TRBJ1-4): EAGVTQFPSHSVIEKGQTVTLRCDPISGHDNLYWYRRVMGKEIKFLLHFVKESKQDESGMPNNRFLAERTGGTYSTLKVQPAELEDSGVYFCASSHNEKLFFGSGTQLSVL.

V is TRBV4-3 and J is TRBJ1-1; maybe TRBD1 (5 bases). The CDR3 extends over 14 amino acids. Germline CDR1 and CDR2: LGHNA and YSLEER. Trimming stripped 1 base from V and 6 bases from J, with 12 bases between. DNA for the CDR3: TGCGCCAGCAGCCAAGGCGGGGGTTGGGCTGAAGCTTTCTTT. This gives the protein CASSQGGGWAEAFF.

This clone was detected once. The genes are TRBV9 and TRBJ2-7; 7 bases match TRBD2. Trimming took 6 bases from V and 7 from J; bases not matched to a gene: 4. CDR1 and CDR2 from the germline V gene are SGDLS and YYNGEE. The CDR3 spans 11 residues. CDR3 amino acids: CASTRGVEQYF. The CDR3 bases are TGTGCCAGCACCCGGGGGGTGGAGCAGTACTTC.

The chain links TRBV9 to TRBJ1-1; D might be TRBD1 (6 bases). Looked up from germline, CDR1 is SGDLS and CDR2 is YYNGEE. The CDR3 totals 14 residues. Trimming removed 3 bases at V and 7 bases at J, with 16 bases between. The CDR3 spells CASSEEGGQVEAFF. For the CDR3, the DNA is TGTGCCAGCAGCGAGGAGGGGGGGCAGGTTGAAGCTTTCTTT.

A note on this clone: The sample has other DNA sequences that encode this CDR3 too. The V and J genes are TRBV27 and TRBJ2-7, with unresolved D. Germline V CDR1 and CDR2: MNHEY, SMNVEV (reference sequence). The length of the CDR3 is 12 residues. The ends were cut back, 6 bases at V and 2 bases at J, with 8 bases in the middle. In nucleotides, the CDR3 is TGTGCCAGCAGCTCCCCTCCCTACGAGCAGTACTTC. The encoded protein is CASSSPPYEQYF.

This CDR3 reads CASSLNIKTGPYEQYF. The CDR3 DNA sequence: TGTGCCAGCAGTCTCAACATCAAGACAGGGCCCTACGAGCAGTACTTC. This chain links TRBV27 with TRBJ2-7; TRBD1 matches 7 bases. The CDR3 contains 16 residues. Trimming removed 5 bases from V and 2 bases from J; junction bases left unmatched: 12. Germline V gene sequence: CDR1 MNHEY, CDR2 SMNVEV (reference sequence).

The chain carries TRBV27 and TRBJ1-5; D not resolved. Per the germline V gene, CDR1 is MNHEY and CDR2 is SMNVEV (reference sequence). This CDR3 comprises 15 residues. V dropped 2 bases and J dropped 8 bases, with 16 bases sitting between them. The CDR3 DNA sequence: TGTGCCAGCAGTTTAGTAGGGTACGGATCAAAGCCCCAGCATTTT. Translating gives CASSLVGYGSKPQHF.

The table lists this clone with a count of one. Additional DNA sequences in this sample encode the identical CDR3. This chain joins TRBV30 and TRBJ2-1, with 8 bases aligning to TRBD2. Trimming cost V 2 bases and J 8 bases; bases outside gene matches: 2. Germline CDR1 is GTSNPN and CDR2 is SVGIG (reference sequence). The CDR3 contains 12 residues. The CDR3 bases are TGTGCCTGGAGTCGGGGGGGCGATGAGCAGTTCTTC. As protein: CAWSRGGDEQFF.

In this sample, this clone turned up once. This chain joins TRBV7-9 and TRBJ2-7; D gene unclear. The CDR3 is made up of 13 amino acids. Germline V lookup: CDR1 SEHNR, CDR2 FQNEAQ (reference sequence). The V and J ends lost 5 bases and 0 bases respectively, with 8 bases between them. This CDR3 reads CASSEWASYEQYF. CDR3 coding DNA: TGTGCCAGCAGCGAATGGGCCTCCTACGAGCAGTACTTC.

This chain uses TRBV5-5 with TRBJ1-6, with no clear D. The CDR3 sequence is 15 residues long. Germline assignment: CDR1 SGHKS and CDR2 YYEKEE (reference sequence). The V end lost 5 bases, the J end lost 10 bases, and 19 bases lay between the germline ends. The CDR3 loop reads CASSPLGGPESPLHF. CDR3 sequence (DNA): TGTGCCAGCAGTCCCCTTGGAGGACCCGAGTCACCCCTCCACTTT.

The rearrangement uses TRBV29-1 and TRBJ2-7, with D possibly being TRBD2 (5 bases). This CDR3 is 12 amino acids long. In germline, CDR1 is SQVTM, CDR2 ANQGSEA. The V gene lost 3 bases and the J gene lost 6 bases, with 12 bases spanning the gap. This CDR3 is CSVESPGSEQYF. CDR3 nucleotide sequence: TGCAGCGTTGAGTCCCCGGGATCCGAGCAGTACTTC.

This rearrangement joins TRBV14 to TRBJ2-7; 8 bases are shared with TRBD2. Per germline, CDR1 SGHDN and CDR2 FVKESK. The V segment lost 0 bases and the J segment 0 bases; nucleotides outside the gene matches: 10. CDR3 length equals 18 residues. The CDR3 region has the DNA TGTGCCAGCAGCCAAGATTGGGCTAGCGGGTCTAGCTCCTACGAGCAGTACTTC. This gives the protein CASSQDWASGSSSYEQYF.

V is TRBV6-5 and J is TRBJ2-1; tentative D call: TRBD2 (6 bases). The CDR3 contains 13 residues. From germline, CDR1 is MNHEY and CDR2 SVGAGI. V was trimmed by 3 bases and J by 8 bases, leaving 11 bases between them. The DNA of the CDR3 is TGTGCCAGCAGTTATAGTCGGGACTATGAGCAGTTCTTC. Translating it yields CASSYSRDYEQFF.

The CDR3 DNA sequence: TGTGCCAGCATTCGCCACGTGGGATGGGGGAACACAGATACGCAGTATTTT. It codes for CASIRHVGWGNTDTQYF. This sequence joins TRBV6-4 and TRBJ2-3; D tentatively fits TRBD1 or TRBD2 (5 bases each). Germline lookup yields CDR1 MRHNA and CDR2 SNTAGT. The CDR3 spans 17 residues. Trimming cost V 7 bases and J 2 bases, with 22 bases left between them.